The 14 T cell receptor beta chains listed next were all sequenced from one sample in a study of T cell repertoires in cytomegalovirus infection. MiXCR, run by TCRdb on the reads, gives a single entry per CDR3 protein. The table has about 250,000 distinct CDR3 sequences, around 6.4% seen once; the top ten hold about 6.5%. Sequencing input: PBMCs. These TCRs come from a human donor in good health (CMV status not recorded). Some clones in this sample may be carry-over from other donors' samples.

In its sample, this clonotype was seen many times. A read error may produce the germline difference seen at one junction end. The chain uses TRBV7-2 and TRBJ1-1; D is undetermined. Germline V gives CDR1 SGHTA, CDR2 FQGNSA. CDR3 length: 13 residues. DNA of the CDR3: TGTGCCAGCAGCTTAGGATTTACGCGAATCGGGATCTTT. This encodes CASSLGFTRIGIF.

In its sample, this clonotype was seen many times. The chain carries TRBV29-1 and TRBJ1-1; D is unresolved. CDR1 is SQVTM, CDR2 ANQGSEA, per germline. This CDR3 is built from 12 residues. Trimming removed 5 bases at V and 0 bases at J, with 7 bases between. The CDR3 reads CSVLGLNTEAFF. CDR3 in DNA: TGCAGCGTTTTAGGGTTGAACACTGAAGCTTTCTTT.

This clonotype has at least ten counts. This chain connects TRBV6-2 or TRBV6-3 to TRBJ1-6; TRBD1 aligns across 7 bases. The CDR3 is made up of 17 amino acids. J was trimmed by 18 bases and V by 2 bases; bases with no gene match: 22. Per germline, CDR1 MNHEY and CDR2 SVGEGT. The CDR3 spells CASSYPSGPGQNPSNHF. Here the CDR3 DNA reads TGTGCCAGCAGTTACCCTAGCGGCCCGGGACAGAACCCTTCTAACCACTTT.

In its sample, this clonotype was seen many times. The chain carries TRBV28 and TRBJ2-7; 10 bases line up with TRBD1. The junction had 13 bases not matched to a gene; V was cut back by 4 bases and J by 4 bases. Germline CDR1 is MDHEN and CDR2 is SYDVKM. CDR3 length equals 17 residues. The CDR3 sequence: CASSSPTGGVLLYEQYF. In DNA, the CDR3 is TGTGCCAGCAGTTCTCCGACAGGGGGCGTTCTGCTGTACGAGCAGTACTTC.

This clonotype was seen many times. The chain recombines TRBV6-5 with TRBJ2-7, with a weak D call TRBD1 (5 bases). V was trimmed by 5 bases and J by 3 bases, leaving 11 bases between them. CDR3 size: 13 residues. The germline CDR1 and CDR2 sequences are MNHEY and SVGAGI. CDR3 protein: CASSPSGNYEQYF. The CDR3 nucleotides read TGTGCCAGCAGTCCTTCAGGGAACTACGAGCAGTACTTC.

This clonotype was observed many times. This chain uses TRBV7-8 with TRBJ2-2; 11 positions agree with TRBD2. The V gene's germline CDR1 is SGHVS and CDR2 FQNEAQ. V lost 1 base to trimming and J lost 0 bases; unmatched junction nucleotides: 4. This CDR3 is 18 amino acids long. CDR3 amino acids: CASSLVVAGGPNTGELFF. The CDR3 DNA sequence: TGTGCCAGCAGCTTAGTTGTAGCGGGGGGGCCGAACACCGGGGAGCTGTTTTTT.

This clonotype was seen repeatedly, ten times or more. The chain uses TRBV28 and TRBJ1-5; maybe TRBD1 (5 bases). The CDR3 has 22 residues. With 5 bases removed from V and 0 bases from J, the gap between germline ends came to 32 bases. Germline CDR1 is MDHEN and CDR2 is SYDVKM. CDR3 nucleotide sequence: TGTGCCAGCAGTAAACCGGGACCTAAGAATGAGAGAACCCTATATAGCAATCAGCCCCAGCATTTT. Amino acids: CASSKPGPKNERTLYSNQPQHF.

This clonotype was seen at least ten times. This rearrangement joins TRBV7-9 to TRBJ1-2; D is possibly TRBD1 (5 bases). V was trimmed by 2 bases and J by 4 bases, leaving 14 bases between them. This CDR3 has 15 amino acids. The germline V gene has CDR1 SEHNR and CDR2 FQNEAQ (reference sequence). CDR3 in DNA: TGTGCCAGCAGCTTAAGGGGTCGAATTGGCTATGGCTACACCTTC. Encoded protein: CASSLRGRIGYGYTF.

This clonotype was picked up many times. J is TRBJ2-2 and V is TRBV5-6; TRBD2 matches at 7 bases. The CDR3 contains 20 residues. Trimming at V came to 5 bases and at J to 4 bases, leaving 23 bases not matched to a gene. Germline lookup yields CDR1 SGHDT and CDR2 YYEEEE. CDR3 in DNA: TGTGCCAGCAGTCAAAACCATTACTTACAAGCGGGGAAGCGCACCGGGGAGCTGTTTTTT. Protein sequence: CASSQNHYLQAGKRTGELFF.

This rearrangement joins TRBV5-1 to TRBJ1-1, with D possibly TRBD1 on 5 matching bases. Trimming shortened V by 3 bases and J by 7 bases, and 13 bases separated the two germline ends. CDR1 SGHRS and CDR2 YFSETQ come from the germline V gene. This CDR3 has 13 amino acids. CDR3 coding DNA: TGCGCCAGCAGCTCCACCGCCGACAGTGAAGCTTTCTTT. Its translation is CASSSTADSEAFF.

This clonotype was counted many times. The J gene is TRBJ1-4, the V gene TRBV7-2, with a weak D call TRBD1 (5 bases). CDR3 length: 13 amino acids. Germline lookup yields CDR1 SGHTA and CDR2 FQGNSA. The V gene lost 5 bases and the J gene lost 5 bases, with 9 bases spanning the gap. CDR3 sequence: CASSADRNEKLFF. CDR3 DNA sequence: TGTGCCAGCAGCGCTGACAGAAATGAAAAACTGTTTTTT.

This clonotype has ten or more counts. The chain has TRBV12-3 or TRBV12-4 and TRBJ1-6, with D unresolved. The V end lost 2 bases, the J end lost 8 bases, and 7 bases lay between the germline ends. The CDR3 totals 13 residues. CDR3 coding DNA: TGTGCCAGCAGTTTAAAAGGCCATTCACCCCTCCACTTT. As protein: CASSLKGHSPLHF.

Comments on this clonotype: A single base separates this from a much larger clone, so it may be a read error. V gene TRBV30 combines with J gene TRBJ2-7, with a weak D call TRBD2 (7 bases). V was pared by 0 bases and J by 6 bases, with 15 bases between. This CDR3 spans 14 amino acids. Germline V lookup: CDR1 GTSNPN, CDR2 SVGIG (reference sequence). The CDR3 sequence: CAWSVQGRGGEQYF. The CDR3 coding sequence is TGTGCCTGGAGTGTCCAGGGTAGGGGGGGCGAGCAGTACTTC.

Ten or more counts support this clonotype. The CDR3 loop is CASSQEVGLETEAFF. Written as DNA, the CDR3 is TGTGCCAGCAGCCAAGAAGTTGGTTTGGAAACTGAAGCTTTCTTT. The chain carries TRBV4-2 and TRBJ1-1; D ambiguous. V shed 0 bases and J shed 5 bases, with 13 bases lying between them. The CDR3 has 15 amino acids. The V gene's germline CDR1 is LGHNA and CDR2 YNFKEQ.